A single sample is the source of the 6 T cell receptor beta chains below, sequenced in a study of cytomegalovirus exposure and HLA in healthy donors (dated by TCRdb to about 2017). The library was prepared using the immunoSEQ multiplex PCR assay. TCRdb limited this immuneACCESS table to in-frame rearrangements with V and J called. A share of clones is missing; checked studies link under half to unresolved V genes, and the rest is unexplained. The sample includes about 160,000 clones, with 89% observed a single time. 3.5% to 4.5% of the sample rests with the top ten. Source material: PBMCs. These receptors were collected from a man between 18 and 29 years old in good health and CMV-seropositive.

This clone was recorded a few times. CDR3 bases: TGTGCCAGCAGTTACGGAGTTTTAAGGTCCACCATATATTTT. Translation: CASSYGVLRSTIYF. This chain uses TRBV6-5 with TRBJ1-3; no clear D gene. Germline V gene data show CDR1 as MNHEY and CDR2 as SVGAGI. The germline V and J ends were trimmed by 2 bases and 9 bases, with 14 bases remaining between them. The CDR3 is 14 residues long.

V is TRBV29-1 and J is TRBJ2-7, with 9 bases fitting TRBD1. The CDR3 contains 13 residues. Germline V gene data show CDR1 as SQVTM and CDR2 as ANQGSEA. J gave up 4 bases and V 7 bases, and 8 bases lay outside the gene matches. CDR3 coding DNA: TGCAGCGCGGGACAGGGAGTTCCTTACGAGCAGTACTTC. Translating gives CSAGQGVPYEQYF.

V and J are TRBV6-4 and TRBJ2-3; 8 bases are shared with TRBD2. V lost 0 bases, J lost 3 bases, and 2 bases stayed unmatched. The CDR3 is made up of 15 amino acids. Germline assignment: CDR1 MRHNA and CDR2 SNTAGT. CDR3 in amino acids: CASSDSSGGTDTQYF. CDR3 nucleotide sequence: TGTGCCAGCAGTGACTCTTCGGGAGGGACAGATACGCAGTATTTT.

The J gene is TRBJ2-5, the V gene TRBV10-3; perhaps TRBD1 as D (5 bases). This CDR3 region has 14 residues. The germline V gene has CDR1 ENHRY and CDR2 SYGVKD. V lost 2 bases and J 2 bases, leaving 9 bases between the germline ends. The CDR3 reads CAISEDSYQETQYF. The CDR3 coding sequence is TGTGCCATCAGTGAGGACAGCTATCAAGAGACCCAGTACTTC.

V usage is TRBV5-4 and J usage is TRBJ2-3; TRBD2 matches at 8 bases. The V segment lost 1 base and the J segment 4 bases; nucleotides outside the gene matches: 8. CDR3 length: 16 residues. Germline V lookup: CDR1 SGHNT, CDR2 YYREEE (reference sequence). The chain's CDR3 is CASSLFSSGDPDTQYF. In DNA, the CDR3 is TGTGCCAGCAGCTTGTTTAGTAGCGGGGATCCAGATACGCAGTATTTT.

This clone was detected only once. V gene TRBV13 combines with J gene TRBJ1-1; tentatively, D is TRBD1 (5 bases). Germline CDR1 is PRHDT and CDR2 is FYEKMQ (reference sequence). The CDR3 has 13 amino acids. V lost 4 bases and J 7 bases, leaving 13 bases between the germline ends. This CDR3 is CASSSTEHLEAFF. In DNA, the CDR3 is TGTGCCAGCAGCTCGACAGAGCACCTTGAAGCTTTCTTT.